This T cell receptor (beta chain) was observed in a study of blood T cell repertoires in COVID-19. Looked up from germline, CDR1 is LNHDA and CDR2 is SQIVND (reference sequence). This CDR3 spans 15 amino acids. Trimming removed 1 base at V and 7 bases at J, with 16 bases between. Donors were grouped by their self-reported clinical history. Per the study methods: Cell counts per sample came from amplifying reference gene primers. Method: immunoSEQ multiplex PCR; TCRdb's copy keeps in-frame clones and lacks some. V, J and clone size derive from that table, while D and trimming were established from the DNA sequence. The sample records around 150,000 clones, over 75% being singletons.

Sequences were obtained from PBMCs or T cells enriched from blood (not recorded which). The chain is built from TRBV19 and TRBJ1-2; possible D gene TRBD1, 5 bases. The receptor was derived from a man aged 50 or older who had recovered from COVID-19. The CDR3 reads CASSIGLGQGRGYTF. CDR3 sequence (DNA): TGTGCCAGTAGTATAGGGTTAGGGCAGGGCCGTGGCTACACCTTC.